This T cell receptor beta chain was captured in a study of OX40 agonist ivuxolimab in advanced cancers. Background on the study: Recorded diagnoses for dose-escalation patients were hepatocellular carcinoma, melanoma, renal cell or head and neck cancer.

Unmatched junction bases numbered 6, after V lost 3 bases and J lost 3 bases. Looked up from germline, CDR1 is SGHNT and CDR2 is YENEEA. CDR3 length: 16 residues. Profiled with immunoSEQ multiplex PCR; TCRdb holds only in-frame clones, not every one. This table holds 77,000 or so clones, 80% to 95% found once. Whole-study results and caveats: Some nonresponders likewise displayed low normalized T-cell clonal expansion.

Points on this clone: Its antigen is still unknown.

The chain has TRBV11-3 and TRBJ2-7; TRBD2 matches 12 bases. This material consisted of CD4+ or CD8+ T cells sorted from blood, taken in a trial of the OX40 agonist ivuxolimab. The TCR originated in an adult with an advanced solid tumor such as melanoma, head and neck, liver or kidney cancer. As DNA, the CDR3 is TGTGCCAGCAGCTTTCAAACGGGACTAGCGGGCTACGAGCAGTACTTC. Protein sequence: CASSFQTGLAGYEQYF.